The 20 T cell receptor beta chains below come from one sample, sequenced in a study of beta chain features in type 1 diabetes. Findings of the study overall: Shorter TCRB CDR3s, moderately but significantly so, were found in Type 1 diabetes patients in all four CD4+ subsets.

Sequencing targeted expressed TCRB transcripts, as all isolated RNA had been reverse transcribed. The method was immunoSEQ multiplex PCR; TCRdb's version includes in-frame clones alone and lacks a portion of them. There are about 660,000 clones in the sample; over 11% occur only once, and around 0.04% lies in the top ten. Antigens for these TCRs are unknown. Sequenced sample: naive CD4+ T cells from blood. Every receptor here comes from a man aged 18 to 35 with type 1 diabetes.

The chain is built from TRBV7-6 and TRBJ2-1; TRBD1 matches at 10 bases. J gave up 9 bases and V 3 bases, and 2 bases lay outside the gene matches. The CDR3 contains 13 residues. CDR1 is SGHVS and CDR2 is FNYEAQ in the germline V gene. The CDR3 sequence: CASSLDRGGEQFF. In DNA, the CDR3 is TGTGCCAGCAGCTTGGACAGGGGGGGTGAGCAGTTCTTC.

With regard to this clone: In the same sample, other DNA sequences code for this CDR3. The chain carries TRBV6-5 and TRBJ2-3; D remains unclear. This CDR3 contains 13 residues. Germline V gene sequence: CDR1 MNHEY, CDR2 SVGAGI. V lost 4 bases and J 2 bases, leaving 7 bases between the germline ends. CDR3 protein: CASSSGDTDTQYF. DNA of the CDR3: TGTGCCAGCAGTTCCGGAGACACAGATACGCAGTATTTT.

This clone was observed a handful of times. Other DNA sequences in this specimen translate into the identical CDR3. V usage is TRBV7-6 and J usage is TRBJ2-5; 8 positions agree with TRBD2. This CDR3 has 13 amino acids. In germline, CDR1 is SGHVS, CDR2 FNYEAQ. J lost 4 bases, V lost 3 bases, and 1 base had no gene match. For the CDR3, the DNA is TGTGCCAGCAGCTTGGCGGGGGGAGAGACCCAGTACTTC. Translating it yields CASSLAGGETQYF.

This clone was seen more than once but under ten times. The chain is built from TRBV7-6 and TRBJ2-1; D tentatively fits TRBD1 or TRBD2 (5 bases each). Germline V gene data show CDR1 as SGHVS and CDR2 as FNYEAQ. The V end was cut by 2 bases, the J end by 10 bases, with 18 bases between. The CDR3 consists of 15 residues. In DNA, the CDR3 is TGTGCCAGCAGCTTAACTGGCCCCGGGACCACGGAGCAGTTCTTC. Translated, it gives CASSLTGPGTTEQFF.

The chain uses TRBV4-3 and TRBJ2-1; maybe TRBD1 (6 bases). The CDR3 has 18 amino acids. The V gene's germline CDR1 is LGHNA and CDR2 YSLEER. The ends were cut back, 0 bases at V and 6 bases at J, with 21 bases in the middle. Here the CDR3 DNA reads TGCGCCAGCAGCCAAGATAATGACAGGACGGAGCTCTTCAATGAGCAGTTCTTC. It specifies CASSQDNDRTELFNEQFF.

The table lists this clone with a few counts. The V call is TRBV4-3, the J call TRBJ1-2, with D maybe TRBD1 (5 bases). The CDR3 is 13 amino acids. V gave up 0 bases and J gave up 7 bases, with 9 bases separating them. CDR1 and CDR2 from the germline V gene are LGHNA and YSLEER. CDR3 DNA sequence: TGCGCCAGCAGCCAAGATGTTGACAGTGGCTACACCTTC. Translated, it gives CASSQDVDSGYTF.

The CDR3: CASGGPSDTQYF. CDR3 coding DNA: TGTGCCAGCGGGGGCCCGTCAGATACGCAGTATTTT. This chain joins TRBV6-6 and TRBJ2-3; possibly TRBD1 for D (6 bases). Germline-derived CDR1 and CDR2 are MNHNY and SVGAGI (reference sequence). V was trimmed by 8 bases and J by 4 bases, leaving 10 bases between them. The CDR3 is 12 residues long.

This clone has a handful of counts. This chain connects TRBV6-5 to TRBJ2-1, with TRBD1 identical over 11 bases. Per the germline V gene, CDR1 is MNHEY and CDR2 is SVGAGI. V lost 7 bases, J lost 3 bases, and 2 bases stayed unmatched. This CDR3 comprises 14 residues. The CDR3, as DNA: TGTGCCAGCACCGGGACAGGGGGCTACAATGAGCAGTTCTTC. Translating it yields CASTGTGGYNEQFF.

V gene TRBV28 combines with J gene TRBJ2-2, with D unresolved. Germline V gives CDR1 MDHEN, CDR2 SYDVKM. This CDR3 region has 14 residues. V lost 4 bases, J lost 0 bases, and 6 bases lay in between. The CDR3 loop reads CASSSSSNTGELFF. In DNA, the CDR3 is TGTGCCAGCAGTTCCTCATCGAACACCGGGGAGCTGTTTTTT. Drawing the rest from reference TRBV28 and TRBJ2-2, the complete variable domain is DVKVTQSSRYLVKRTGEKVFLECVQDMDHENMFWYRQDPGLGLRLIYFSYDVKMKEKGDIPEGYSVSREKKERFSLILESASTNQTSMYLCASSSSSNTGELFFGEGSRLTVL.

V and J are TRBV15 and TRBJ2-5; D is unresolved. Germline CDR1 and CDR2: LNHNV and YYDKDF (reference sequence). Trimming shortened V by 4 bases and J by 8 bases, and 11 bases separated the two germline ends. The CDR3 is 12 amino acids. The DNA of the CDR3 is TGTGCCACCAGCACGCACAGTGGTACCCAGTACTTC. It is translated as CATSTHSGTQYF.

The chain is built from TRBV6-1 and TRBJ1-1, with D possibly matching TRBD1 (6 bases). The length of the CDR3 is 11 residues. The V gene's germline CDR1 is MNHNS and CDR2 SASEGT. V gave up 7 bases and J gave up 11 bases, with 14 bases separating them. The CDR3: CASIQGGRAFF. The CDR3 DNA follows: TGTGCCAGCATTCAAGGGGGACGGGCTTTCTTT.

V gene TRBV6-5 combines with J gene TRBJ2-2; the D gene is possibly TRBD1 (6 bases). The V end lost 5 bases, the J end lost 1 base, and 11 bases lay between the germline ends. Per germline, CDR1 MNHEY and CDR2 SVGAGI. The CDR3 consists of 15 residues. The CDR3 nucleotides read TGTGCCAGCAGTATTTGGACAGAGAACACCGGGGAGCTGTTTTTT. Amino acids: CASSIWTENTGELFF.

The genes are TRBV6-5 and TRBJ2-3, with a weak D call TRBD1 (5 bases). Trimming left V 8 bases short and J 2 bases short, with 14 bases between. The CDR3 extends over 14 amino acids. Germline V gene sequence: CDR1 MNHEY, CDR2 SVGAGI. CDR3 loop: CASSVQEYTDTQYF. The CDR3 DNA sequence: TGTGCCAGCTCCGTACAGGAGTACACAGATACGCAGTATTTT.

A few counts support this clone. The chain recombines TRBV14 with TRBJ1-1, with D uncertain. The germline V gene has CDR1 SGHDN and CDR2 FVKESK. V was pared by 3 bases and J by 0 bases, with 11 bases between. The CDR3 has 15 residues. CDR3 region: CASSQRPVMNTEAFF. The DNA of the CDR3 is TGTGCCAGCAGCCAGCGGCCAGTCATGAACACTGAAGCTTTCTTT.

To note about this clone: At one of its ends the junction is not consistent with the germline gene, which may arise from a read error. V usage is TRBV30 and J usage is TRBJ2-4; TRBD1 matches at 8 bases. Germline V gene data show CDR1 as GTSNPN and CDR2 as SVGIG (reference sequence). The CDR3 has 13 amino acids. CDR3 DNA sequence: TGTGCCTGGAGACAATCTACCGGGACAGGAGCAGCCTTC. Its protein is CAWRQSTGTGAAF.

The CDR3 DNA sequence: TGTGCCAGCAGCGTTGACGGGGGCGAAAATGAGCAGTTCTTC. It translates to CASSVDGGENEQFF. The chain employs TRBV9 and TRBJ2-1; D could derive from TRBD1 or TRBD2 (6 bases each). Germline V gives CDR1 SGDLS, CDR2 YYNGEE. V dropped 2 bases and J dropped 7 bases, with 13 bases sitting between them. This CDR3 has 14 amino acids.

The chain recombines TRBV10-3 with TRBJ1-2; possible D gene TRBD1, 6 bases. Trimming removed 2 bases at V and 5 bases at J, with 18 bases between. The CDR3 is 16 residues long. Per the germline V gene, CDR1 is ENHRY and CDR2 is SYGVKD. The CDR3 reads CAISEPPGAENYGYTF. Written as DNA, the CDR3 is TGTGCCATCAGTGAGCCCCCAGGGGCCGAAAATTATGGCTACACCTTC.

The sample holds one count of this clone. J is TRBJ1-1 and V is TRBV4-3; D is unresolved. The V and J ends lost 1 base and 1 base respectively, with 4 bases between them. Germline CDR1 and CDR2: LGHNA and YSLEER. This CDR3 is 13 amino acids long. The CDR3 DNA is TGCGCCAGCAGCCAAGGGCCGAACACTGAAGCTTTCTTT. Its protein product is CASSQGPNTEAFF.

This clone has just a few counts. The chain combines TRBV7-2 with TRBJ2-2, with D possibly TRBD2 on 6 matching bases. There are 14 residues in the CDR3. V was pared by 8 bases and J by 0 bases, with 10 bases between. Germline CDR1 SGHTA, CDR2 FQGNSA. The CDR3 reads CASRRTTNTGELFF. In DNA, the CDR3 is TGTGCCAGCCGCCGGACTACGAACACCGGGGAGCTGTTTTTT.

This clone was seen a few times. The chain combines TRBV4-2 with TRBJ2-1; 8 nucleotides line up with TRBD2. Germline CDR1 reads LGHNA; CDR2 reads YNFKEQ. The V gene end was trimmed by 4 bases and the J gene end by 3 bases; junction bases not matched to a gene: 5. The CDR3 has 15 amino acids. The DNA of the CDR3 is TGTGCCAGCAGCCGGGAGCGGGGGCTCTACAATGAGCAGTTCTTC. Its translation: CASSRERGLYNEQFF.